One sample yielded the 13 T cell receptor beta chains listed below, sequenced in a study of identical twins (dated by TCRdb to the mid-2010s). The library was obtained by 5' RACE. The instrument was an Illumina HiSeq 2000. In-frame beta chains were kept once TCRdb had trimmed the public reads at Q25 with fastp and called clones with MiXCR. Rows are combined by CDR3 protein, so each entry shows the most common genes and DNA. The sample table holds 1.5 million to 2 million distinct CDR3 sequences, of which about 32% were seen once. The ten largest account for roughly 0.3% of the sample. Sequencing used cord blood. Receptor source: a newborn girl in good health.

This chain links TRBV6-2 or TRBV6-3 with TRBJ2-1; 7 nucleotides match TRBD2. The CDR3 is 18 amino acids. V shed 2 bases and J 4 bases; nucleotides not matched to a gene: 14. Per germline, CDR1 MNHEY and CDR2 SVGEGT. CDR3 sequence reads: CASSYLRLAPMAYNEQFF. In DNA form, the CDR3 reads TGTGCCAGCAGTTACCTAAGACTAGCCCCCATGGCATACAATGAGCAGTTCTTC.

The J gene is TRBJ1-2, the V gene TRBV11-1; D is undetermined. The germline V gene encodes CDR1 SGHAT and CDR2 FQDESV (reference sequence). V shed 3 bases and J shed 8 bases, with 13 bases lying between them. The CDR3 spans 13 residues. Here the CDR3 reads CASSLGSLSGYTF. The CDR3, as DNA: TGTGCCAGCAGCTTGGGCAGTTTAAGCGGCTACACCTTC.

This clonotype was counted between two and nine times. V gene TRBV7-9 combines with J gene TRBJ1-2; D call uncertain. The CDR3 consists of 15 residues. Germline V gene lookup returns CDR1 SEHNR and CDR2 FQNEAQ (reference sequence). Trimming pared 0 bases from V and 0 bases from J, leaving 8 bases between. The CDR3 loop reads CASSLAAVANYGYTF. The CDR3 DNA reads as TGTGCCAGCAGCTTAGCGGCAGTAGCTAACTATGGCTACACCTTC.

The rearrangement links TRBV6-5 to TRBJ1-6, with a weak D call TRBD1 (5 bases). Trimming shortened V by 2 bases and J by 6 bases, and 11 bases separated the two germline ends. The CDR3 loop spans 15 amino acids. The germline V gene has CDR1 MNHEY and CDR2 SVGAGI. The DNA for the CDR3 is TGTGCCAGCAGTTACACCCGGGACTCTAATTCACCCCTCCACTTT. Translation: CASSYTRDSNSPLHF.

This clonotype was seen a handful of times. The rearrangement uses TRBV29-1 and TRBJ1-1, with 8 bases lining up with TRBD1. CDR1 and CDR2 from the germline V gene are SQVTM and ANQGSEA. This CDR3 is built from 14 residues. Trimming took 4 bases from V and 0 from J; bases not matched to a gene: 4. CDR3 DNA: TGCAGCGTTGGGGACAGGCGGGTGAACACTGAAGCTTTCTTT. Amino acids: CSVGDRRVNTEAFF.

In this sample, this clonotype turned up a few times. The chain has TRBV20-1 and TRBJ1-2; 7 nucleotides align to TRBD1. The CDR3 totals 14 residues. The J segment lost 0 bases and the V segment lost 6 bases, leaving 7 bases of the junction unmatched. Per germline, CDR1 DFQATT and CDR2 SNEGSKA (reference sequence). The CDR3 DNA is TGCAGTGCCCCAACCACAGGGGCTAACTATGGCTACACCTTC. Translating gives CSAPTTGANYGYTF.

The CDR3 is CASPRTGGSYNEQFF. The CDR3 nucleotides read TGCGCCAGCCCCCGGACAGGGGGCTCCTACAATGAGCAGTTCTTC. The chain joins TRBV5-1 to TRBJ2-1; 10 nucleotides agree with TRBD1. Per germline, CDR1 SGHRS and CDR2 YFSETQ. V lost 7 bases to trimming and J lost 0 bases; unmatched junction nucleotides: 4. This CDR3 has 15 amino acids.

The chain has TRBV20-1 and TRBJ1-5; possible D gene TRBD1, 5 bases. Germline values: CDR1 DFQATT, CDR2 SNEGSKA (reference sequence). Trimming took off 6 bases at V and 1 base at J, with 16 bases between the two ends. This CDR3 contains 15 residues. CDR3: CSAPAGTRSNQPQHF. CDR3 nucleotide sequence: TGCAGTGCACCAGCCGGGACGAGAAGCAATCAGCCCCAGCATTTT.

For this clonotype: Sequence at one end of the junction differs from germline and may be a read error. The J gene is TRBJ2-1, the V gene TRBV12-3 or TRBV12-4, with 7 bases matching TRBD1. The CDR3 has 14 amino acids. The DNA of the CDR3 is TGTGCCTGCAGTTTATTGATCAGGGGGAATGAGCAGTTCTTC. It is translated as CACSLLIRGNEQFF.

CDR3 DNA: TGTGCCAGCAGTTTGGGGGAGTTTAATGAGCAGTTCTTC. Its translation is CASSLGEFNEQFF. V usage is TRBV28 and J usage is TRBJ2-1; D is tentatively TRBD1 or TRBD2 (5 bases each). This CDR3 region has 13 residues. Trimming took off 3 bases at V and 7 bases at J, with 10 bases between the two ends. The germline gives CDR1 MDHEN, CDR2 SYDVKM.

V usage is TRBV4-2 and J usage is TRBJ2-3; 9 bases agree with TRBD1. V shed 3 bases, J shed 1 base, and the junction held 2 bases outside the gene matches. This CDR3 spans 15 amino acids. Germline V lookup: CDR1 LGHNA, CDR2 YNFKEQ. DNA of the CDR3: TGTGCCAGCAGCCAGCGGGACAGGGGCACAGATACGCAGTATTTT. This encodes CASSQRDRGTDTQYF.

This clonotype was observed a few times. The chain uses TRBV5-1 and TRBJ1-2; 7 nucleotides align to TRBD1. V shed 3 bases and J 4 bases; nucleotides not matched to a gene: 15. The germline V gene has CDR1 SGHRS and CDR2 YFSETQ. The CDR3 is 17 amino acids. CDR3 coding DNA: TGCGCCAGCAGCTCCCGACAGGGACAAAACCAACGCTATGGCTACACCTTC. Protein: CASSSRQGQNQRYGYTF.

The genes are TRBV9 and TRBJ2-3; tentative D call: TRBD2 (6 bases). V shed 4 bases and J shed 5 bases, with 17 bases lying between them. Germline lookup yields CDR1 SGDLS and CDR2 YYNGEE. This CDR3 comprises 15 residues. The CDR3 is CASSSLAVRGDTQYF. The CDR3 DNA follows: TGTGCCAGCAGCTCTTTAGCGGTCCGGGGAGATACGCAGTATTTT.